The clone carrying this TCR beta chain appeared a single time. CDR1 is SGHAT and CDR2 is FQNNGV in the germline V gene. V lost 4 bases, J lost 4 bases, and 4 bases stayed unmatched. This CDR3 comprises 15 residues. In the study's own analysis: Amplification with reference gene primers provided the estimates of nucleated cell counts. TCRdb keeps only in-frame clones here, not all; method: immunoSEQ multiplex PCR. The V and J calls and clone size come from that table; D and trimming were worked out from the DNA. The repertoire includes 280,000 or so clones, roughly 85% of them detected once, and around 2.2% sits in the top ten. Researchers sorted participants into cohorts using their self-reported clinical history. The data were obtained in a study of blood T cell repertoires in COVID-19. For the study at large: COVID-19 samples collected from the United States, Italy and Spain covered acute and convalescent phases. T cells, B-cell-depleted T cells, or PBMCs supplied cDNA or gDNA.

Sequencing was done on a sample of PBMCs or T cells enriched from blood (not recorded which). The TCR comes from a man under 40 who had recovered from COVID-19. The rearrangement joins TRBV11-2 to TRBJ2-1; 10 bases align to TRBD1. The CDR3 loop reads CASSSPGQGYNEQFF. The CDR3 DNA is TGTGCCAGCAGCTCCCCGGGACAGGGGTACAATGAGCAGTTCTTC. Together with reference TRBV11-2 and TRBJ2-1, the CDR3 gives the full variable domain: EAGVAQSPRYKIIEKRQSVAFWCNPISGHATLYWYQQILGQGPKLLIQFQNNGVVDDSQLPKDRFSAERLKGVDSTLKIQPAKLEDSAVYLCASSSPGQGYNEQFFGPGTRLTVL.